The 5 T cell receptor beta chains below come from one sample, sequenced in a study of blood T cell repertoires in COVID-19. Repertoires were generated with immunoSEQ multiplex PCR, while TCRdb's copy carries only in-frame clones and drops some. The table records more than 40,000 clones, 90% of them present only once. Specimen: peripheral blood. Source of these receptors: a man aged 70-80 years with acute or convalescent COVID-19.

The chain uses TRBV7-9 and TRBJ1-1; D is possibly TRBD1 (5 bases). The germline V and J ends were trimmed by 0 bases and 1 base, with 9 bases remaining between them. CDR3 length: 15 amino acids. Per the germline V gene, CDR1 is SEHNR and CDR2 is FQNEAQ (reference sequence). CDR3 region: CASSLAIGQNTEAFF. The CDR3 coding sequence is TGTGCCAGCAGCTTAGCGATAGGACAGAACACTGAAGCTTTCTTT.

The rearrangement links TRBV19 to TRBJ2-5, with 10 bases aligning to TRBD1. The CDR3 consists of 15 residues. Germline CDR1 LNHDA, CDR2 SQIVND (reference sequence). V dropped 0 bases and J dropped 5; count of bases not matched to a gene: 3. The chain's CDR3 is CASSIDLTGGETQYF. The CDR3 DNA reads TGTGCCAGTAGTATAGATCTGACAGGGGGCGAGACCCAGTACTTC.

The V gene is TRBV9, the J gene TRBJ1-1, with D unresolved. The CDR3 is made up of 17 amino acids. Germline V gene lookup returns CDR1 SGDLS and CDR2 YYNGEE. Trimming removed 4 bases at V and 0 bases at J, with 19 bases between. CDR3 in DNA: TGTGCCAGCAGCTCCCAGGAACGGGAAAGGATGAACACTGAAGCTTTCTTT. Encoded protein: CASSSQERERMNTEAFF.

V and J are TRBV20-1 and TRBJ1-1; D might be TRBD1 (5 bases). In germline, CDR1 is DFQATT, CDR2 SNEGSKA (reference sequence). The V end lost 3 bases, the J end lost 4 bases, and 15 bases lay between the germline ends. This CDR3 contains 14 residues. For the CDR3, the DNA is TGCAGTGCTAGTGGGACGGGTAGGGGCACTGAAGCTTTCTTT. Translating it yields CSASGTGRGTEAFF.

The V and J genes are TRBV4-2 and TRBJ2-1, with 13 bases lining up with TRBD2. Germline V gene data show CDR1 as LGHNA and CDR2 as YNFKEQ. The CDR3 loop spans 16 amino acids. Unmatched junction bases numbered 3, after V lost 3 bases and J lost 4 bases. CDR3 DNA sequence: TGTGCCAGCAGCCATAAGACTAGCGGGGGGTACAATGAGCAGTTCTTC. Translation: CASSHKTSGGYNEQFF.